This T cell receptor (beta chain) appears in the sequencing data of a study of cytomegalovirus exposure and HLA in healthy donors. Study-level points and caveats: Upon later analysis, TCR association rates were observed to vary by HLA locus, being highest for DRB1 and lowest for HLA-C.

On this clone: Its specificity is unknown.

PCR amplification relied on 60 Vbeta primers (plus 13 Jbeta primers). The table came from immunoSEQ multiplex PCR; TCRdb's copy has only in-frame clones and leaves some out. Among approximately 88,000 clones listed, less than 85% were seen once. V dropped 4 bases and J dropped 6 bases, with 6 bases sitting between them. The CDR3 sequence is 10 residues long. Germline loops: CDR1 SQVTM, CDR2 ANQGSEA. The receptor's source is a young man in good health and CMV-seropositive. Sequencing was done on a sample of PBMCs. The V and J genes are TRBV29-1 and TRBJ1-1; no reliable D call. CDR3 bases: TGCAGCGTTGCCAACTCTGAAGCTTTCTTT. Translating it yields CSVANSEAFF. The full variable domain, rest sourced from reference TRBV29-1 and TRBJ1-1, is SAVISQKPSRDICQRGTSLTIQCQVDSQVTMMFWYRQQPGQSLTLIATANQGSEATYESGFVIDKFPISRPNLTFSTLTVSNMSPEDSSIYLCSVANSEAFFGQGTRLTVV.